The 18 T cell receptor beta chains below come from one sample, sequenced in a study of CD8+ T cells in alopecia areata. Reverse transcription of extracted RNA yielded cDNA, which provided the sequencing template. Generated by immunoSEQ multiplex PCR, the TCRdb table keeps only in-frame clones and is missing some. The top ten hold just under 20% of the sample, which has 150,000 to 180,000 clones, about 50% seen once. Here the sequenced sample was CD8+ T cells sorted from blood, taken at week 0. These receptors originate from a human donor with alopecia areata.

Only a few counts were recorded for this clone. This sequence joins TRBV11-2 and TRBJ2-7, with 7 positions matching TRBD1. Germline V gene data show CDR1 as SGHAT and CDR2 as FQNNGV. The CDR3 spans 17 residues. V was clipped by 1 base and J by 0 bases; unmatched bases: 9. The CDR3 nucleotides are TGTGCCAGCAGCTTAGCCACCGGGACAGAGAGCTCCTACGAGCAGTACTTC. It codes for CASSLATGTESSYEQYF.

This clone has just a few counts. The CDR3 DNA is TGTGCCTGTCCCCGGCCCCTAGCCCACGGGGAGCTGTTTTTT. Translating it yields CACPRPLAHGELFF. This rearrangement joins TRBV30 to TRBJ2-2; maybe TRBD2 (5 bases). V was trimmed by 6 bases and J by 7 bases, leaving 18 bases between them. Germline lookup yields CDR1 GTSNPN and CDR2 SVGIG (reference sequence). The CDR3 consists of 14 residues.

The chain links TRBV5-6 to TRBJ2-5; possibly TRBD2 for D (6 bases). This CDR3 is 13 amino acids long. CDR1 SGHDT and CDR2 YYEEEE come from the germline V gene. Trimming left V 6 bases short and J 4 bases short, with 13 bases between. For the CDR3, the DNA is TGTGCCAGCACCTCCCCCGGGGGAGAGACCCAGTACTTC. Encoded protein: CASTSPGGETQYF. Together with reference TRBV5-6 and TRBJ2-5, the CDR3 gives the full variable domain: DAGVTQSPTHLIKTRGQQVTLRCSPKSGHDTVSWYQQALGQGPQFIFQYYEEEERQRGNFPDRFSGHQFPNYSSELNVNALLLGDSALYLCASTSPGGETQYFGPGTRLLVL.

The sample holds a few counts of this clone. V usage is TRBV2 and J usage is TRBJ2-1; 12 nucleotides agree with TRBD2. Germline V gene sequence: CDR1 SNHLY, CDR2 FYNNEI. Trimming at V came to 8 bases and at J to 5 bases, leaving 7 bases not matched to a gene. The length of the CDR3 is 15 residues. For the CDR3, the DNA is TGTGCCAGCCTGAATAGACTAGCGGGGGACAATGAGCAGTTCTTC. Its translation is CASLNRLAGDNEQFF.

The DNA for the CDR3 is TGTGCCTGGAGTGTACAGGCCAACGAGCAGTACTTC. This codes for CAWSVQANEQYF. V gene TRBV30 combines with J gene TRBJ2-7; perhaps TRBD1 as D (5 bases). Trimming took off 0 bases at V and 5 bases at J, with 8 bases between the two ends. This CDR3 contains 12 residues. Germline values: CDR1 GTSNPN, CDR2 SVGIG (reference sequence). Combining the CDR3 with reference TRBV30 and TRBJ2-7 gives the whole variable domain SQTIHQWPATLVQPVGSPLSLECTVEGTSNPNLYWYRQAAGRGLQLLFYSVGIGQISSEVPQNLSASRPQDRQFILSSKKLLLSDSGFYLCAWSVQANEQYFGPGTRLTVT.

This clone is deemed large (0.1 to 1%). Other DNA sequences in this specimen translate into the identical CDR3. V and J are TRBV4-3 and TRBJ2-6, with D maybe TRBD2 (5 bases). The V end lost 0 bases, the J end lost 0 bases, and 6 bases lay between the germline ends. The CDR3 loop spans 16 amino acids. Germline CDR1 is LGHNA and CDR2 is YSLEER. In DNA, the CDR3 is TGCGCCAGCAGCCAAGATGGGAGCTCTGGGGCCAACGTCCTGACTTTC. This codes for CASSQDGSSGANVLTF.

This clone has a handful of counts. The CDR3, as DNA: TGTGCCAGTGGAGACAGGGTGGCCGGGGAGCTGTTTTTT. As protein: CASGDRVAGELFF. The chain couples TRBV27 to TRBJ2-2; 7 bases align to TRBD1. This CDR3 contains 13 residues. Germline V CDR1 and CDR2: MNHEY, SMNVEV (reference sequence). Unmatched junction bases numbered 7, after V lost 9 bases and J lost 6 bases.

The V call is TRBV29-1, the J call TRBJ2-2, with D possibly being TRBD1 or TRBD2 (5 bases each). This CDR3 region has 16 residues. V was shortened by 7 bases and J by 5 bases, with 23 bases between the two germline ends. The germline V gene encodes CDR1 SQVTM and CDR2 ANQGSEA. The CDR3 bases are TGCAGCGCCACTGTCTCCCGAGGGGCGAGAACCGGGGAGCTGTTTTTT. This sequence encodes CSATVSRGARTGELFF.

About this clone: An end of the junction differs from the germline gene, which may be a read error. The chain uses TRBV29-1 and TRBJ1-2; D might be TRBD1 (6 bases). CDR1 is SQVTM, CDR2 ANQGSEA, per germline. There are 13 residues in the CDR3. The CDR3 sequence: CSIDRTTNYGYTF. As DNA, the CDR3 is TGCAGCATTGACAGGACTACTAACTATGGCTACACCTTC.

The chain joins TRBV4-3 to TRBJ2-1, with 7 positions matching TRBD1. Germline assignment: CDR1 LGHNA and CDR2 YSLEER. The CDR3 spans 17 residues. V shed 0 bases and J 7 bases; nucleotides not matched to a gene: 12. In DNA form, the CDR3 reads TGCGCCAGCAGCCAAGATCCGAGACAGGGTCTGGGAAATGAGCAGTTCTTC. Encoded protein: CASSQDPRQGLGNEQFF.

This clone appeared a single time. The chain combines TRBV14 with TRBJ1-2, with D uncertain. The CDR3 spans 13 residues. In germline, CDR1 is SGHDN, CDR2 FVKESK. V shed 4 bases and J shed 5 bases, with 11 bases lying between them. CDR3 sequence reads: CASSLWRAYGYTF. The CDR3 nucleotides are TGTGCCAGCAGCCTGTGGAGGGCTTATGGCTACACCTTC.

The chain joins TRBV4-3 to TRBJ2-1, with 8 bases matching TRBD2. The CDR3 loop spans 15 amino acids. Germline V gene lookup returns CDR1 LGHNA and CDR2 YSLEER. Trimming cost V 4 bases and J 7 bases; bases outside gene matches: 9. CDR3 DNA sequence: TGCGCCAGCAGCCCTCGTGGTAGCGGGGCGAATGAGCAGTTCTTC. It is translated as CASSPRGSGANEQFF.

The chain combines TRBV2 with TRBJ2-7, with unresolved D. CDR1 is SNHLY, CDR2 FYNNEI, per germline. CDR3 length: 15 residues. Trimming left V 1 base short and J 2 bases short, with 12 bases between. The CDR3 coding sequence is TGTGCCAGCAGTGAAGATCCACAAAACACCTACGAGCAGTACTTC. Translated: CASSEDPQNTYEQYF.

Only a few counts were recorded for this clone. The chain has TRBV29-1 and TRBJ2-1; TRBD2 matches 10 bases. In germline, CDR1 is SQVTM, CDR2 ANQGSEA. This CDR3 is built from 13 residues. V shed 6 bases and J 7 bases; nucleotides not matched to a gene: 6. The CDR3 spells CSVSGGAGNEQFF. The CDR3 coding sequence is TGCAGCGTCAGCGGGGGGGCCGGTAATGAGCAGTTCTTC.

By share of the sample, this clone is medium-sized (0.01 to 0.1%). The chain carries TRBV11-2 and TRBJ2-7; D is uncertain. Trimming stripped 1 base from V and 6 bases from J, with 10 bases between. The CDR3 is 13 residues long. Germline CDR1 reads SGHAT; CDR2 reads FQNNGV. Here the CDR3 reads CASSLVGTREQYF. The CDR3 DNA reads TGTGCCAGCAGCTTAGTCGGAACACGCGAGCAGTACTTC. Together with reference TRBV11-2 and TRBJ2-7, the CDR3 gives the full variable domain: EAGVAQSPRYKIIEKRQSVAFWCNPISGHATLYWYQQILGQGPKLLIQFQNNGVVDDSQLPKDRFSAERLKGVDSTLKIQPAKLEDSAVYLCASSLVGTREQYFGPGTRLTVT.

This chain connects TRBV4-3 to TRBJ2-3; D gene unclear. The germline V gene has CDR1 LGHNA and CDR2 YSLEER. This CDR3 is built from 13 residues. V was cut by 4 bases and J by 0 bases, with 5 bases left in between. The CDR3 loop is CASSLVSTDTQYF. The CDR3 DNA reads as TGCGCCAGCAGCCTAGTTAGCACAGATACGCAGTATTTT.

This chain connects TRBV25-1 to TRBJ2-2; D perhaps matches TRBD2 (6 bases). V was shortened by 6 bases and J by 4 bases, with 15 bases between the two germline ends. The germline V gene encodes CDR1 MGHDK and CDR2 SYGVNS. The CDR3 length is 15 residues. The CDR3 DNA is TGTGCCAGCAGCTCACCTCATAGCGGCACCGGGGAGCTGTTTTTT. Its protein product is CASSSPHSGTGELFF.

The V and J genes are TRBV27 and TRBJ1-2; D is ambiguous. The CDR3 extends over 13 amino acids. Germline V lookup: CDR1 MNHEY, CDR2 SMNVEV (reference sequence). V gave up 5 bases and J gave up 1 base, with 8 bases separating them. The CDR3 loop is CASSPERNYGYTF. The CDR3 nucleotides read TGTGCCAGCAGTCCCGAACGTAACTATGGCTACACCTTC.